The present T cell receptor beta chain was sequenced within a study of radiation and T cells in renal cell carcinoma. Regarding the study as a whole: Top tumor clonotypes rose in blood 2 weeks post-radiation, then contracted.

This sample's time point: baseline pretreatment blood. Treatment noted: 15 Gy SBRT to primary tumor, nephrectomy 4 weeks later. Data came from immunoSEQ multiplex PCR; TCRdb stores just in-frame clones and leaves some out. The sample carries approximately 140,000 clones, around four fifths recorded once. In regard to this clone: No antigen is known for it.

This CDR3 contains 15 residues. CDR1 SGHTA and CDR2 FQGTGA come from the germline V gene. V shed 2 bases and J shed 12 bases, with 23 bases lying between them. This chain links TRBV7-3 with TRBJ2-7; D tentatively fits TRBD1 or TRBD2 (5 bases each). The input for sequencing was blood, taken from a patient whose treatment included radiotherapy and nephrectomy. This receptor was obtained from a woman aged 45-60 years with renal cell carcinoma. In nucleotides, the CDR3 is TGTGCCAGCAGCTTAGACCCACACCCCGGGACCGAATTGTACTTC. It yields the protein CASSLDPHPGTELYF.